The 26 T cell receptor beta chains presented below share a single source sample, sequenced in a study of graft-versus-host responses after intestinal transplantation. Investigators treated the graft tissue so that it released intraepithelial and lamina propria lymphocytes. Only in-frame clones appear in the TCRdb table, and some are missing; sequencing was by immunoSEQ multiplex PCR. The data hold 15,000 to 17,000 clones, with 74% observed a single time. The specimen was ileum tissue, collected 14 days after transplant. The receptor source for this set is a human patient who received an intestinal transplant, so some T cells may come from the graft donor.

The sample holds a few counts of this clone. The J gene is TRBJ2-1, the V gene TRBV15, with D possibly matching TRBD1 (6 bases). This CDR3 contains 15 residues. Per germline, CDR1 LNHNV and CDR2 YYDKDF (reference sequence). The V end lost 1 base, the J end lost 7 bases, and 14 bases lay between the germline ends. CDR3 DNA sequence: TGTGCCACCAGCAGAGGTACAGGGTTATGGAATGAGCAGTTCTTC. Its translation: CATSRGTGLWNEQFF.

On this clone itself: A much larger clone differs from this one at a single base, so this may be a read error. The sample holds other DNA sequences that translate to the same CDR3. This chain links TRBV5-5 with TRBJ2-7; D might be TRBD1 (6 bases). The germline V gene encodes CDR1 SGHKS and CDR2 YYEKEE (reference sequence). The CDR3 contains 13 residues. V lost 4 bases, J lost 3 bases, and 11 bases lay in between. The CDR3 is CASSRSTGYEQYF. The CDR3 coding sequence is TGTGCCAGCAGCCGCTCGACAGGCTACGAGCAGTACTTC. The whole variable domain, filled in from reference TRBV5-5 and TRBJ2-7, reads DAGVTQSPTHLIKTRGQQVTLRCSPISGHKSVSWYQQVLGQGPQFIFQYYEKEERGRGNFPDRFSARQFPNYSSELNVNALLLGDSALYLCASSRSTGYEQYFGPGTRLTVT.

The chain is built from TRBV5-6 and TRBJ1-2; D possibly corresponds to TRBD1 (5 bases). The germline V and J ends were trimmed by 1 base and 7 bases, with 20 bases remaining between them. The CDR3 has 16 amino acids. Germline V gene data show CDR1 as SGHDT and CDR2 as YYEEEE. CDR3 sequence reads: CASSLWGVEGVGGYTF. CDR3 nucleotide sequence: TGTGCCAGCAGCTTGTGGGGGGTCGAGGGTGTCGGTGGCTACACCTTC.

The chain combines TRBV19 with TRBJ2-6; TRBD1 matches 12 bases. Germline V CDR1 and CDR2: LNHDA, SQIVND (reference sequence). CDR3 length: 18 residues. The V and J ends lost 4 bases and 0 bases, in that order; junction bases with no gene match: 4. For the CDR3, the DNA is TGTGCCAGTAGTAACCGGGACAGGGGGCTCTCTGGGGCCAACGTCCTGACTTTC. This translates into CASSNRDRGLSGANVLTF.

This chain links TRBV19 with TRBJ2-2; D might be TRBD2 (5 bases). V was cut by 1 base and J by 3 bases, with 6 bases left in between. The CDR3 has 14 residues. Germline lookup yields CDR1 LNHDA and CDR2 SQIVND (reference sequence). The CDR3 DNA sequence: TGTGCCAGTAGTATAGCACTAGACACCGGGGAGCTGTTTTTT. It encodes CASSIALDTGELFF.

This chain links TRBV30 with TRBJ2-7; 7 positions match TRBD1. The V gene's germline CDR1 is GTSNPN and CDR2 SVGIG (reference sequence). The CDR3 is 13 amino acids. V was pared by 3 bases and J by 6 bases, with 8 bases of the junction left unmatched. This CDR3 is CAWRTGTEGEQYF. CDR3 in DNA: TGTGCCTGGAGGACCGGGACAGAGGGCGAGCAGTACTTC.

A single count supports this clone. J is TRBJ2-7 and V is TRBV15, with 9 bases that match TRBD2. The trim removed 9 bases at V and 3 bases at J, leaving 21 bases unmatched. The CDR3 has 18 residues. The germline CDR1 and CDR2 sequences are LNHNV and YYDKDF (reference sequence). The CDR3 DNA reads as TGTGCCACTATAGGCGGGAGGGCCAAGTTCTGGAACGACTACGAGCAGTACTTC. This gives the protein CATIGGRAKFWNDYEQYF.

This clone was observed once. The J gene is TRBJ2-3, the V gene TRBV4-1; 11 bases are a match to TRBD2. V gave up 0 bases and J gave up 0 bases; unmatched junction bases: 8. The CDR3 contains 19 residues. The germline CDR1 and CDR2 sequences are MGHRA and YSYEKL. CDR3 loop: CASSQDPPRLAGSTDTQYF. CDR3 nucleotides: TGCGCCAGCAGCCAAGATCCCCCCAGACTAGCGGGAAGCACAGATACGCAGTATTTT.

V usage is TRBV9 and J usage is TRBJ1-1; D is perhaps TRBD1 (6 bases). CDR1 SGDLS and CDR2 YYNGEE come from the germline V gene. V dropped 3 bases and J dropped 4 bases, with 10 bases sitting between them. The CDR3 is made up of 13 amino acids. CDR3 sequence: CASSEGVSTEAFF. DNA for the CDR3: TGTGCCAGCAGCGAGGGGGTAAGCACTGAAGCTTTCTTT.

The chain links TRBV30 to TRBJ2-3; D remains unclear. V shed 1 base and J shed 0 bases, with 14 bases lying between them. CDR3 length: 16 amino acids. Germline V lookup: CDR1 GTSNPN, CDR2 SVGIG (reference sequence). The CDR3 DNA sequence: TGTGCCTGGAGTGGGCCCCACCGTGCTAGCACAGATACGCAGTATTTT. The encoded protein is CAWSGPHRASTDTQYF.

The chain combines TRBV11-2 with TRBJ2-7; 7 bases agree with TRBD2. There are 15 residues in the CDR3. The V segment lost 5 bases and the J segment 4 bases; nucleotides outside the gene matches: 11. Germline V gene sequence: CDR1 SGHAT, CDR2 FQNNGV. CDR3 residues: CASSQAGRLDYEQYF. For the CDR3, the DNA is TGTGCCAGCAGCCAAGCGGGGAGGTTGGATTACGAGCAGTACTTC.

The chain employs TRBV6-1 and TRBJ1-2; D unclear. Germline V gene data show CDR1 as MNHNS and CDR2 as SASEGT. This CDR3 region has 12 residues. The ends were cut back, 7 bases at V and 2 bases at J, with 8 bases in the middle. Here the CDR3 DNA reads TGTGCCAGCAACGTCCTAAACTATGGCTACACCTTC. This codes for CASNVLNYGYTF.

This clone was seen only a few times. The chain employs TRBV21-1 and TRBJ1-5; the table's D call of TRBD1 was not tested on the DNA. TRBV21-1 is recorded as a pseudogene. The CDR3 is made up of 16 amino acids. The CDR3: CASSKTPNRVGQPQHF. The CDR3 DNA is TGTGCCAGCAGCAAGACCCCTAACAGGGTAGGACAGCCCCAGCATTTT.

The J gene is TRBJ2-3, the V gene TRBV7-3; D is undetermined. CDR1 is SGHTA and CDR2 is FQGTGA in the germline V gene. The V end was cut by 5 bases, the J end by 5 bases, with 20 bases between. This CDR3 comprises 16 residues. The CDR3 DNA sequence: TGTGCCAGCAGCCGTGACCCGGTAGATTATCTAGATACGCAGTATTTT. Translated: CASSRDPVDYLDTQYF.

This chain joins TRBV19 and TRBJ2-1, with 9 bases matching TRBD2. The V and J ends lost 4 bases and 4 bases, in that order; junction bases with no gene match: 8. The CDR3 runs to 16 residues. In germline, CDR1 is LNHDA, CDR2 SQIVND (reference sequence). The CDR3, as DNA: TGTGCCAGTAGTAACCGGGAGCTAGCGGGGTACAATGAGCAGTTCTTC. This codes for CASSNRELAGYNEQFF.

DNA of the CDR3: TGTGCCAGCAGCTTATTATACGATACGCAGTATTTT. Its protein product is CASSLLYDTQYF. The rearrangement joins TRBV7-9 to TRBJ2-3; D unclear. The V and J ends lost 2 bases and 6 bases respectively, with 6 bases between them. CDR1 and CDR2 (germline): SEHNR, FQNEAQ (reference sequence). CDR3 length: 12 residues. Together with reference TRBV7-9 and TRBJ2-3, the CDR3 gives the full variable domain: DTGVSQNPRHKITKRGQNVTFRCDPISEHNRLYWYRQTLGQGPEFLTYFQNEAQLEKSRLLSDRFSAERPKGSFSTLEIQRTEQGDSAMYLCASSLLYDTQYFGPGTRLTVL.

V usage is TRBV4-1 and J usage is TRBJ2-1, with 7 bases aligning to TRBD2. The CDR3 totals 17 residues. Looked up from germline, CDR1 is MGHRA and CDR2 is YSYEKL. V lost 4 bases and J lost 0; bases outside the gene matches: 9. The CDR3 nucleotides read TGCGCCAGCAGCCGCTGGCAGTCGGGGGGCTCCTACAATGAGCAGTTCTTC. Amino acids: CASSRWQSGGSYNEQFF.

The chain employs TRBV4-1 and TRBJ1-2; TRBD1 aligns across 8 bases. Per germline, CDR1 MGHRA and CDR2 YSYEKL. CDR3 size: 15 residues. With 3 bases clipped from V and 2 bases from J, the junction kept 5 bases outside the gene matches. CDR3 bases: TGCGCCAGCAGCCAGGGGGGACAGGCGAACTATGGCTACACCTTC. This gives the protein CASSQGGQANYGYTF.

The chain links TRBV28 to TRBJ1-5, with no clear D. Germline CDR1 reads MDHEN; CDR2 reads SYDVKM. V shed 3 bases and J shed 2 bases, with 5 bases lying between them. The CDR3 has 13 residues. The CDR3 spells CASSLAGNQPQHF. CDR3 nucleotides: TGTGCCAGCAGTTTGGCAGGCAATCAGCCCCAGCATTTT.

The chain combines TRBV19 with TRBJ2-7, with TRBD2 matching over 7 bases. This CDR3 region has 16 residues. J gave up 3 bases and V 5 bases, and 13 bases lay outside the gene matches. Germline V gene data show CDR1 as LNHDA and CDR2 as SQIVND (reference sequence). CDR3 sequence: CASSPKPGGTFYEQYF. The CDR3 DNA follows: TGTGCCAGTAGTCCCAAACCGGGGGGTACGTTCTACGAGCAGTACTTC. Full variable domain (rest looked up from reference TRBV19 and TRBJ2-7): DGGITQSPKYLFRKEGQNVTLSCEQNLNHDAMYWYRQDPGQGLRLIYYSQIVNDFQKGDIAEGYSVSREKKESFPLTVTSAQKNPTAFYLCASSPKPGGTFYEQYFGPGTRLTVT.

This chain connects TRBV5-1 to TRBJ2-3; unclear D gene. From germline, CDR1 is SGHRS and CDR2 YFSETQ. The length of the CDR3 is 16 residues. Trimming removed 4 bases from V and 2 bases from J, with 17 bases in between. CDR3 DNA: TGCGCCAGCAGCGCTGACCTATTCCCCACCACAGATACGCAGTATTTT. Encoded protein: CASSADLFPTTDTQYF.

The chain uses TRBV5-6 and TRBJ1-2; D is uncertain. V lost 5 bases and J 13 bases, leaving 21 bases between the germline ends. The CDR3 length is 13 residues. The germline CDR1 and CDR2 sequences are SGHDT and YYEEEE. For the CDR3, the DNA is TGTGCCAGCAGTTATCTTCCGACGGTTGGTGGCACCTTC. Amino acids: CASSYLPTVGGTF.

V usage is TRBV7-9 and J usage is TRBJ2-1; 8 bases agree with TRBD2. Germline assignment: CDR1 SEHNR and CDR2 FQNEAQ (reference sequence). This CDR3 is 15 amino acids long. V lost 5 bases, J lost 3 bases, and 6 bases stayed unmatched. The CDR3 nucleotides are TGTGCCAGCAGCAACAGCGGGAGCGGCTACAATGAGCAGTTCTTC. Protein sequence: CASSNSGSGYNEQFF.

The chain is built from TRBV4-1 and TRBJ2-7; maybe TRBD1 (5 bases). In germline, CDR1 is MGHRA, CDR2 YSYEKL. CDR3 length: 15 residues. With 0 bases removed from V and 2 bases from J, the gap between germline ends came to 11 bases. The CDR3: CASSQDYQDTYEQYF. The CDR3 region has the DNA TGCGCCAGCAGCCAAGACTACCAGGACACCTACGAGCAGTACTTC.

V gene TRBV5-4 combines with J gene TRBJ2-3; perhaps TRBD2 as D (6 bases). Germline V gives CDR1 SGHNT, CDR2 YYREEE (reference sequence). The V and J ends lost 4 bases and 5 bases respectively, with 14 bases between them. The CDR3 covers 14 residues. CDR3 bases: TGTGCCAGCAGCCTCTGGAGGGCGGAAGATACGCAGTATTTT. This encodes CASSLWRAEDTQYF.

CDR3 coding DNA: TGTGCTAGTGGTTACGGACAGGGAAGGGGATTTAGCAATCAGCCCCAGCATTTT. This translates into CASGYGQGRGFSNQPQHF. The chain recombines TRBV12-5 with TRBJ1-5; 8 nucleotides align to TRBD1. The CDR3 has 18 residues. Germline CDR1 reads LGHNT; CDR2 reads FRNRAP. Trimming removed 4 bases from V and 0 bases from J; junction bases left unmatched: 11.